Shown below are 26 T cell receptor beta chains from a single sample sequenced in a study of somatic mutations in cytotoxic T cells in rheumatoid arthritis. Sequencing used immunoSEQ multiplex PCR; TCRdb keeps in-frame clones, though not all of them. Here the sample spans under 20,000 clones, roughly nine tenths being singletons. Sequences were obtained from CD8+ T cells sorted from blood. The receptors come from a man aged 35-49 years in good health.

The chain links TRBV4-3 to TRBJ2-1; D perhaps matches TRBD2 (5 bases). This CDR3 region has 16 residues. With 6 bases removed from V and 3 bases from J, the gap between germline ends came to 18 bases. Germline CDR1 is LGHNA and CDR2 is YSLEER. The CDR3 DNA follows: TGCGCCAGCAGGATGCCCCCGGACTTTCACTACAATGAGCAGTTCTTC. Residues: CASRMPPDFHYNEQFF.

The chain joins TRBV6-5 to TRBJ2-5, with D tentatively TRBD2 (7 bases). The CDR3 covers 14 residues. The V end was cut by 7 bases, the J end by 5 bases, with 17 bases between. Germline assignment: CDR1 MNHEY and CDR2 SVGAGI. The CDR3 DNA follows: TGTGCCAGCACAGCGGGACAACCCACCGAGACCCAGTACTTC. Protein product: CASTAGQPTETQYF.

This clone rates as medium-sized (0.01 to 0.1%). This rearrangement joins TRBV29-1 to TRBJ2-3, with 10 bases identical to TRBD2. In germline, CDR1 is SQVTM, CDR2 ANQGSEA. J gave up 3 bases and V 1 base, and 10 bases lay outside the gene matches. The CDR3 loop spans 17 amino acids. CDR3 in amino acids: CSVEGGPSGRPTDTQYF. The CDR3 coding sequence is TGCAGCGTTGAAGGGGGGCCTAGCGGGAGACCAACAGATACGCAGTATTTT.

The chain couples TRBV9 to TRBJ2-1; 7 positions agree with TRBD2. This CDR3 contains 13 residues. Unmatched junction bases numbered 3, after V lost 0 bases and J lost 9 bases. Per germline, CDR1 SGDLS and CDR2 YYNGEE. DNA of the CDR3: TGTGCCAGCAGCGTAGGCGGGAGTCTTGAGCAGTTCTTC. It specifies CASSVGGSLEQFF.

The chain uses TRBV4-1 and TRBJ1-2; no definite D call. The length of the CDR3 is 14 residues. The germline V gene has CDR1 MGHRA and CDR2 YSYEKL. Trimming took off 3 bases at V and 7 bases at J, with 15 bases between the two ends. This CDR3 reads CASSQWESARGYTF. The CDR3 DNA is TGCGCCAGCAGCCAGTGGGAGTCAGCGCGTGGCTACACCTTC.

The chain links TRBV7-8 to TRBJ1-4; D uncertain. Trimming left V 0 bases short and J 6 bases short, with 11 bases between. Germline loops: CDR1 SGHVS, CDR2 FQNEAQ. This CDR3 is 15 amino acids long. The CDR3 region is CASSLAWGFDEKLFF. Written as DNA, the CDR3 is TGTGCCAGCAGCTTAGCATGGGGATTTGATGAAAAACTGTTTTTT. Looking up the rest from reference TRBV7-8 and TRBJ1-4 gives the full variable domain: GAGVSQSPRYKVAKRGQDVALRCDPISGHVSLFWYQQALGQGPEFLTYFQNEAQLDKSGLPSDRFFAERPEGSVSTLKIQRTQQEDSAVYLCASSLAWGFDEKLFFGSGTQLSVL.

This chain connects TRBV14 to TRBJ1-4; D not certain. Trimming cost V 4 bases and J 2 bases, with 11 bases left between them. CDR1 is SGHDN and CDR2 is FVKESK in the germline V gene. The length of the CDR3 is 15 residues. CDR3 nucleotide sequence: TGTGCCAGCAGCCCTCACCGGGCGACTAATGAAAAACTGTTTTTT. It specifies CASSPHRATNEKLFF.

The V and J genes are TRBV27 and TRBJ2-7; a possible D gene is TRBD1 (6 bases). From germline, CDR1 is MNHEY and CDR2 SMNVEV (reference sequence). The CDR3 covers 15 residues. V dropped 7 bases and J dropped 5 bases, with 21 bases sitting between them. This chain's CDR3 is CASNQGQGRRNEQYF. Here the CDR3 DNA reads TGTGCCAGCAACCAGGGGCAGGGGCGAAGAAACGAGCAGTACTTC.

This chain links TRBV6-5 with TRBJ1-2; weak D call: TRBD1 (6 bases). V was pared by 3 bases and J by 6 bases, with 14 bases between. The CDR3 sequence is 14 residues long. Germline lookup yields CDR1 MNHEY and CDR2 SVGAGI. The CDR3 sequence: CASSYRTDSNGYTF. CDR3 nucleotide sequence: TGTGCCAGCAGTTATAGGACAGATTCGAATGGCTACACCTTC.

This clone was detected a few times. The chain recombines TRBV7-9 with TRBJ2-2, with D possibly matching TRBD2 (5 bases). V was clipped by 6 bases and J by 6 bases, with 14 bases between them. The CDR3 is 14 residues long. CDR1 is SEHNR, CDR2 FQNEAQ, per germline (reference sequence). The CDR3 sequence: CASRPPGVAGELFF. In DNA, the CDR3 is TGTGCCAGCAGACCTCCCGGGGTGGCCGGGGAGCTGTTTTTT.

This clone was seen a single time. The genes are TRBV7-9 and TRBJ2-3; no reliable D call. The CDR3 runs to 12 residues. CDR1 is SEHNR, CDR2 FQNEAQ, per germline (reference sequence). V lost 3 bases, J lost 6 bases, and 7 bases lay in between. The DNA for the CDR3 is TGTGCCAGCAGCTTCATCACCGATACGCAGTATTTT. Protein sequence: CASSFITDTQYF. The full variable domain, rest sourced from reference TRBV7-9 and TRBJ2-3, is DTGVSQNPRHKITKRGQNVTFRCDPISEHNRLYWYRQTLGQGPEFLTYFQNEAQLEKSRLLSDRFSAERPKGSFSTLEIQRTEQGDSAMYLCASSFITDTQYFGPGTRLTVL.

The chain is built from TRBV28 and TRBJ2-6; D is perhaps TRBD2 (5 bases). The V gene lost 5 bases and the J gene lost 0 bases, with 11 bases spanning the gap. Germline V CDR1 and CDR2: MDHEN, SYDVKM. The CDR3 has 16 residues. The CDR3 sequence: CASSLLGSSGANVLTF. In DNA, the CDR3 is TGTGCCAGCAGTCTCTTGGGGAGCTCTGGGGCCAACGTCCTGACTTTC.

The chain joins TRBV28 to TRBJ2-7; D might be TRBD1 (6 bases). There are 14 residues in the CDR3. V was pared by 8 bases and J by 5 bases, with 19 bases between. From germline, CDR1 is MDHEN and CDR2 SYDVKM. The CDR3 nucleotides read TGTGCCAGCGCGACTACAGGGCCCGACAACGAGCAGTACTTC. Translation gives CASATTGPDNEQYF.

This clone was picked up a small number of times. The CDR3 DNA reads TGTGCCAGCAGTGAAAGACAGGCATATAGCAATCAGCCCCAGCATTTT. Translated, it gives CASSERQAYSNQPQHF. The V call is TRBV6-1, the J call TRBJ1-5, with a tentative D call TRBD1 (6 bases). CDR3 length: 16 amino acids. The V and J ends lost 2 bases and 0 bases respectively, with 11 bases between them. Germline values: CDR1 MNHNS, CDR2 SASEGT.

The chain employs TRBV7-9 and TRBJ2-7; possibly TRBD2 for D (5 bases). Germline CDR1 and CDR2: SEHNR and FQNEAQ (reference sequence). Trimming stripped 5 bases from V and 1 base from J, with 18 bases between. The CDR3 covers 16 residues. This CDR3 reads CASSIYGQTGSYEQYF. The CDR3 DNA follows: TGTGCCAGCAGCATCTATGGCCAGACGGGGTCCTACGAGCAGTACTTC.

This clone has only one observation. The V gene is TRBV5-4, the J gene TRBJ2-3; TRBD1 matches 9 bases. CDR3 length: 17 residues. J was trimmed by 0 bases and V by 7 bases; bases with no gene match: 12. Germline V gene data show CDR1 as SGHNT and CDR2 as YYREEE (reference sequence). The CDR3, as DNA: TGTGCCAGCGCAAACTCCCCCGGGACAGGGAGCACAGATACGCAGTATTTT. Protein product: CASANSPGTGSTDTQYF.

CDR3 amino acids: CASNLAGDSNQPQHF. CDR3 sequence (DNA): TGTGCCAGCAACTTAGCCGGGGATAGCAATCAGCCCCAGCATTTT. The chain joins TRBV27 to TRBJ1-5; no firm D call. Germline V gene lookup returns CDR1 MNHEY and CDR2 SMNVEV (reference sequence). This CDR3 region has 15 residues. V gave up 7 bases and J gave up 0 bases, with 13 bases separating them.

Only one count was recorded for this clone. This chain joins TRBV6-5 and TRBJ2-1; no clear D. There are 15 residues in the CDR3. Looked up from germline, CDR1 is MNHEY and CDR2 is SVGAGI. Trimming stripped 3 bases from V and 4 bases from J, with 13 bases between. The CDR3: CASSYIGGIYNEQFF. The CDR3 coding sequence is TGTGCCAGCAGTTATATTGGTGGGATTTACAATGAGCAGTTCTTC.

CDR3 protein: CASSLVGSSYSYNEQFF. CDR3 sequence (DNA): TGCGCCAGCAGCTTGGTAGGCTCCAGTTACTCCTACAATGAGCAGTTCTTC. The chain couples TRBV5-1 to TRBJ2-1; no firm D call. Germline lookup yields CDR1 SGHRS and CDR2 YFSETQ. The CDR3 consists of 17 residues. The V end was cut by 0 bases, the J end by 0 bases, with 13 bases between.

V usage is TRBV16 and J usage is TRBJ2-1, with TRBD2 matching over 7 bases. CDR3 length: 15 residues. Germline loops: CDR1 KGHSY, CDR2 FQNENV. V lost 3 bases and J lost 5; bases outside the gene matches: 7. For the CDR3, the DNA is TGTGCCAGCAGCCAGAACCGGGAGGCCGACAATGAGCAGTTCTTC. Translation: CASSQNREADNEQFF.

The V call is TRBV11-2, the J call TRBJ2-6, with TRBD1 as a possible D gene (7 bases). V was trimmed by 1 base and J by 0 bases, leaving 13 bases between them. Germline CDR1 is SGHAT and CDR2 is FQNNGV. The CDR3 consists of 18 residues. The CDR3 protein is CASSLGQGGVSGANVLTF. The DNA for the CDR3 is TGTGCCAGCAGCTTAGGGCAGGGGGGAGTCTCTGGGGCCAACGTCCTGACTTTC.

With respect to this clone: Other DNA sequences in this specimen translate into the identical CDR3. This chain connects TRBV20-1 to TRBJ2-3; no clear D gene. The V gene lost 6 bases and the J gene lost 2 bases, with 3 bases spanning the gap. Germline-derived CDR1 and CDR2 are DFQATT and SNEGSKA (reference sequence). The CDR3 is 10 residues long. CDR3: CSATTDTQYF. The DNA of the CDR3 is TGCAGTGCAACCACAGATACGCAGTATTTT.

The CDR3 is CASSLAVGSGRGNEQFF. CDR3 DNA: TGCGCCAGCAGCTTGGCCGTTGGTAGCGGGAGGGGAAATGAGCAGTTCTTC. The rearrangement links TRBV5-1 to TRBJ2-1; 11 bases map to TRBD2. The length of the CDR3 is 17 residues. The V gene's germline CDR1 is SGHRS and CDR2 YFSETQ. V shed 0 bases, J shed 7 bases, and the junction held 9 bases outside the gene matches.

Written as DNA, the CDR3 is TGTGCCAGCAGCCCTCCTGGGTTGGGGTCCTACGAGCAGTACTTC. Encoded protein: CASSPPGLGSYEQYF. The chain is built from TRBV21-1 and TRBJ2-7. TRBV21-1 is listed as a pseudogene. The CDR3 totals 15 residues.

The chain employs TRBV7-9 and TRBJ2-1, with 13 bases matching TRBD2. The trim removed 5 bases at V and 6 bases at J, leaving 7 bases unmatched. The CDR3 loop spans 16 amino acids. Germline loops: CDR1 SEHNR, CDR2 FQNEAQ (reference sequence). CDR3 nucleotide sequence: TGTGCCAGCAGCCATCGGACTAGCGGGAGACTCAATGAGCAGTTCTTC. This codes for CASSHRTSGRLNEQFF.

In DNA, the CDR3 is TGTGCCAGCAGTTTATGGCGGCGGGGGACAGGGTCGAGCAATGAGCAGTTCTTC. Protein product: CASSLWRRGTGSSNEQFF. This chain uses TRBV28 with TRBJ2-1, with TRBD1 matching 9 bases. The junction had 12 bases not matched to a gene; V was cut back by 0 bases and J by 6 bases. Germline loops: CDR1 MDHEN, CDR2 SYDVKM. CDR3 length equals 18 residues.